Listed below are T cell receptor beta chains from one sample, sequenced in a study of shared clonotypes between healthy human individuals. The assay was immunoSEQ multiplex PCR, and TCRdb's table has in-frame clones only and misses some. The table records roughly 2.4 million clones, about 94% of them present only once. What was sequenced was naive CD4+ T cells sorted from blood. All receptors derive from a man between 18 and 35 years old in good health. The CDR3 runs from the conserved cysteine through the conserved F or W. Each record gives: clone size, J gene, D gene, V gene, CDR3 protein, CDR3 DNA. D genes are given only for firm matches. Part of the rows lack a size; the others show once, few, many or a class for expanded clones.

size: .; J: TRBJ2-1; D: .; V: TRBV9; CDR3: CASSTGLGFNEQFF; DNA: TGTGCCAGCAGCACCGGACTCGGTTTCAATGAGCAGTTCTTC
size: .; J: TRBJ2-5; D: TRBD1; V: TRBV5-1; CDR3: CASSPGTGGQETQYF; DNA: TGCGCCAGCAGCCCCGGGACAGGGGGCCAAGAGACCCAGTACTTC
size: once; J: TRBJ2-3; D: TRBD2; V: TRBV7-9; CDR3: CANTARLAGSTDTQYF; DNA: TGTGCCAATACCGCTCGACTAGCGGGTAGCACAGATACGCAGTATTTT
size: .; J: TRBJ1-1; D: .; V: TRBV30; CDR3: CASQRGEVVNTEAFF; DNA: TGTGCCAGTCAAAGGGGCGAAGTGGTAAACACTGAAGCTTTCTTT
size: .; J: TRBJ1-3; D: TRBD1; V: TRBV18; CDR3: CASSSSPGTGVHSGNTIYF; DNA: TGTGCCAGCTCATCCAGTCCCGGGACAGGGGTCCACTCTGGAAACACCATATATTTT
size: .; J: TRBJ2-7; D: TRBD1; V: TRBV5-1; CDR3: CASRMGQANHEQYF; DNA: TGCGCCAGCAGGATGGGACAGGCAAACCACGAGCAGTACTTC
size: once; J: TRBJ2-5; D: .; V: TRBV12-5; CDR3: CASGLSPQETQYF; DNA: TGTGCTAGTGGTTTGTCACCCCAAGAGACCCAGTACTTC
size: .; J: TRBJ2-2; D: TRBD1; V: TRBV28; CDR3: CASSSRDRGRTGELFF; DNA: TGTGCCAGCAGTTCCCGGGACAGGGGAAGAACCGGGGAGCTGTTTTTT
size: .; J: TRBJ1-1; D: TRBD1; V: TRBV30; CDR3: CAWNRGLGTEAFF; DNA: TGTGCCTGGAACAGGGGGCTTGGCACTGAAGCTTTCTTT
size: .; J: TRBJ1-2; D: .; V: TRBV30; CDR3: CAWSAGHNHGYTF; DNA: TGTGCCTGGAGTGCTGGACACAACCATGGCTACACCTTC
size: .; J: TRBJ2-6; D: TRBD2; V: TRBV30; CDR3: CAWSAQRTSGRGGANVLTF; DNA: TGTGCCTGGAGTGCCCAACGGACTAGCGGGAGGGGTGGGGCCAACGTCCTGACTTTC
size: .; J: TRBJ2-1; D: TRBD2; V: TRBV7-3; CDR3: CASSSLGTSSANEQFF; DNA: TGTGCCAGCAGCTCCCTGGGGACTAGTTCTGCCAATGAGCAGTTCTTC
size: .; J: TRBJ2-3; D: TRBD2; V: TRBV29-1; CDR3: CSVPTSSKSDTQYF; DNA: TGCAGCGTCCCGACTAGCAGTAAATCAGATACGCAGTATTTT
size: .; J: TRBJ2-1; D: .; V: TRBV30; CDR3: CAWSFRQSDNEQFF; DNA: TGTGCCTGGAGCTTCCGACAGTCTGACAATGAGCAGTTCTTC
size: .; J: TRBJ1-5; D: TRBD1; V: TRBV6-1; CDR3: CASSPRTGGQPQHF; DNA: TGTGCCAGCAGTCCTAGGACAGGGGGTCAGCCCCAGCATTTT
size: .; J: TRBJ2-7; D: TRBD1; V: TRBV4-1; CDR3: CASRKGRGGPFAYEQYF; DNA: TGCGCCAGCAGAAAAGGGAGAGGGGGCCCCTTCGCCTACGAGCAGTACTTC
size: .; J: TRBJ1-4; D: .; V: TRBV6-6; CDR3: CASSYSWRINEKLFF; DNA: TGTGCCAGCAGTTACTCGTGGCGGATTAATGAAAAACTGTTTTTT
size: .; J: TRBJ2-7; D: TRBD2; V: TRBV7-2; CDR3: CASSEAGTSSYEQYF; DNA: TGTGCCAGCAGCGAGGCCGGGACTAGCTCCTACGAGCAGTACTTC
size: few; J: TRBJ2-5; D: TRBD2; V: TRBV9; CDR3: CASSRTSGRETQYF; DNA: TGTGCCAGCAGTAGGACTAGCGGGAGAGAGACCCAGTACTTC
size: .; J: TRBJ1-2; D: .; V: TRBV15; CDR3: CATSRDPLTGGGYTF; DNA: TGTGCCACCAGCAGGGACCCTTTGACAGGCGGTGGCTACACCTTC
size: once; J: TRBJ1-4; D: TRBD1; V: TRBV7-9; CDR3: CASSATGSQATNEKLFF; DNA: TGTGCCAGCAGCGCGACAGGGTCTCAAGCAACTAATGAAAAACTGTTTTTT
size: .; J: TRBJ2-7; D: .; V: TRBV5-8; CDR3: CASSPLDPGEQYF; DNA: TGTGCCAGCAGCCCCCTGGATCCAGGGGAGCAGTACTTC
size: once; J: TRBJ1-5; D: .; V: TRBV10-3; CDR3: CAISEQGSNQPQHF; DNA: TGTGCCATCAGCGAACAGGGAAGCAATCAGCCCCAGCATTTT
size: once; J: TRBJ2-5; D: TRBD2; V: TRBV5-1; CDR3: CASSLGVAGPQETQYF; DNA: TGCGCCAGCAGCTTGGGCGTAGCGGGCCCCCAAGAGACCCAGTACTTC
size: .; J: TRBJ2-1; D: .; V: TRBV11-2; CDR3: CASRLGRGALVNEQFF; DNA: TGTGCCAGCAGGTTGGGTCGGGGAGCGTTAGTGAATGAGCAGTTCTTC
size: .; J: TRBJ2-7; D: .; V: TRBV5-1; CDR3: CASSEPSYEQYF; DNA: TGCGCCAGCAGCGAGCCCTCCTACGAGCAGTACTTC
size: .; J: TRBJ1-2; D: .; V: TRBV19; CDR3: CASSIEAGSYGYTF; DNA: TGTGCCAGTAGTATAGAGGCAGGGAGTTATGGCTACACCTTC
size: .; J: TRBJ1-4; D: TRBD1; V: TRBV27; CDR3: CASSLGTGAEKLFF; DNA: TGTGCCAGCAGTTTAGGGACAGGTGCTGAAAAACTGTTTTTT
size: .; J: TRBJ1-1; D: .; V: TRBV25-1; CDR3: CASMRLGTNTEAFF; DNA: TGTGCCAGTATGCGTTTGGGGACGAACACTGAAGCTTTCTTT
size: .; J: TRBJ2-5; D: .; V: TRBV11-1; CDR3: CASSLDGGAGLQETQYF; DNA: TGTGCCAGCAGCTTAGACGGGGGCGCGGGGTTACAAGAGACCCAGTACTTC
size: .; J: TRBJ2-2; D: TRBD1; V: TRBV10-3; CDR3: CAISLQGVVTGELFF; DNA: TGTGCCATCAGCCTACAGGGGGTCGTCACCGGGGAGCTGTTTTTT
size: .; J: TRBJ2-7; D: TRBD1; V: TRBV18; CDR3: CASSPEQGAGREQYF; DNA: TGTGCCAGCTCACCGGAACAGGGGGCTGGACGCGAGCAGTACTTC
size: .; J: TRBJ1-2; D: TRBD1; V: TRBV5-4; CDR3: CASSLTGGSGYTF; DNA: TGTGCCAGCAGCCTGACAGGGGGAAGTGGCTACACCTTC
size: .; J: TRBJ2-5; D: TRBD2; V: TRBV5-6; CDR3: CASTAGRSQETQYF; DNA: TGTGCCAGCACCGCCGGGAGGAGCCAAGAGACCCAGTACTTC
size: .; J: TRBJ1-2; D: TRBD1; V: TRBV18; CDR3: CASSRTGENYGYTF; DNA: TGTGCCAGCTCTAGGACAGGGGAGAACTATGGCTACACCTTC
size: .; J: TRBJ2-7; D: TRBD1; V: TRBV5-1; CDR3: CASSLRQGSNEQYF; DNA: TGCGCCAGCAGCCTCAGACAGGGGAGTAACGAGCAGTACTTC
size: .; J: TRBJ1-1; D: .; V: TRBV6-6; CDR3: CASSYLFRGNTEAFF; DNA: TGTGCCAGCAGTTACCTCTTCCGGGGGAACACTGAAGCTTTCTTT
size: .; J: TRBJ2-1; D: .; V: TRBV5-6; CDR3: CASSLEEGVLYNEQFF; DNA: TGTGCCAGCAGCTTGGAGGAAGGGGTACTATACAATGAGCAGTTCTTC
size: .; J: TRBJ2-7; D: .; V: TRBV5-6; CDR3: CASSLSGYEQYF; DNA: TGTGCCAGCAGCCTGTCAGGTTACGAGCAGTACTTC
size: .; J: TRBJ1-4; D: TRBD1; V: TRBV10-3; CDR3: CAIRQGANEKLFF; DNA: TGTGCCATTCGACAGGGCGCTAATGAAAAACTGTTTTTT
size: .; J: TRBJ1-2; D: .; V: TRBV27; CDR3: CASSLKQTYYGYTF; DNA: TGTGCCAGCAGTTTAAAACAGACCTACTATGGCTACACCTTC
size: .; J: TRBJ2-3; D: TRBD2; V: TRBV18; CDR3: CASSQTSGASSTDTQYF; DNA: TGTGCCAGCTCACAGACTAGCGGGGCGTCTAGCACAGATACGCAGTATTTT
size: .; J: TRBJ2-5; D: TRBD1; V: TRBV29-1; CDR3: CSVAWTGRETQYF; DNA: TGCAGCGTTGCCTGGACAGGGAGAGAGACCCAGTACTTC
size: .; J: TRBJ2-7; D: .; V: TRBV5-8; CDR3: CASIRRSSYEQYF; DNA: TGTGCCAGCATCCGACGGAGCTCCTACGAGCAGTACTTC
size: .; J: TRBJ1-5; D: .; V: TRBV18; CDR3: CASSPVSNQPQHF; DNA: TGTGCCAGCTCACCGGTCAGCAATCAGCCCCAGCATTTT
size: .; J: TRBJ1-4; D: .; V: TRBV30; CDR3: CAWNLRSTNEKLFF; DNA: TGTGCCTGGAACCTTAGATCAACTAATGAAAAACTGTTTTTT
size: .; J: TRBJ2-3; D: .; V: TRBV5-1; CDR3: CASSHGGNQDTQYF; DNA: TGCGCCAGCAGCCATGGTGGCAACCAGGATACGCAGTATTTT
size: .; J: TRBJ2-7; D: .; V: TRBV6-6; CDR3: CASSAGVLEQYF; DNA: TGTGCCAGCAGTGCTGGGGTGCTCGAGCAGTACTTC
size: once; J: TRBJ1-3; D: TRBD1; V: TRBV7-8; CDR3: CASSFQGAGGNTIYF; DNA: TGTGCCAGCAGCTTCCAGGGGGCTGGAGGAAACACCATATATTTT
size: .; J: TRBJ2-7; D: .; V: TRBV5-1; CDR3: CASSPGESSYEQYF; DNA: TGCGCCAGCAGCCCGGGAGAGAGCTCCTACGAGCAGTACTTC
size: .; J: TRBJ1-2; D: TRBD1; V: TRBV9; CDR3: CASSVVNNRGGGYTF; DNA: TGTGCCAGCAGCGTAGTGAATAACAGGGGAGGCGGCTACACCTTC
size: .; J: TRBJ2-5; D: TRBD1; V: TRBV29-1; CDR3: CSVGGQGAFHEKLETQYF; DNA: TGCAGCGTCGGGGGACAGGGGGCTTTTCACGAGAAACTTGAGACCCAGTACTTC
size: .; J: TRBJ2-3; D: TRBD2; V: TRBV29-1; CDR3: CSAGLAVSTDTQYF; DNA: TGCAGCGCGGGACTAGCGGTTAGCACAGATACGCAGTATTTT
size: .; J: TRBJ2-2; D: .; V: TRBV30; CDR3: CAWGEAGELFF; DNA: TGTGCCTGGGGGGAGGCCGGGGAGCTGTTTTTT
size: .; J: TRBJ2-7; D: TRBD1; V: TRBV4-2; CDR3: CASSHTGTGNNEQYF; DNA: TGTGCCAGCAGCCACACCGGGACAGGTAACAACGAGCAGTACTTC
size: .; J: TRBJ1-1; D: .; V: TRBV12-5; CDR3: CASGFLGSTEAFF; DNA: TGTGCTAGTGGTTTTCTAGGCTCAACTGAAGCTTTCTTT
size: .; J: TRBJ1-1; D: TRBD1; V: TRBV5-1; CDR3: CASSFSGGLTNTEAFF; DNA: TGCGCCAGCAGCTTTTCAGGGGGGTTGACGAACACTGAAGCTTTCTTT
size: .; J: TRBJ2-3; D: TRBD2; V: TRBV5-1; CDR3: CASSLGAGANTDTQYF; DNA: TGCGCCAGCAGCTTGGGCGCGGGAGCCAACACAGATACGCAGTATTTT